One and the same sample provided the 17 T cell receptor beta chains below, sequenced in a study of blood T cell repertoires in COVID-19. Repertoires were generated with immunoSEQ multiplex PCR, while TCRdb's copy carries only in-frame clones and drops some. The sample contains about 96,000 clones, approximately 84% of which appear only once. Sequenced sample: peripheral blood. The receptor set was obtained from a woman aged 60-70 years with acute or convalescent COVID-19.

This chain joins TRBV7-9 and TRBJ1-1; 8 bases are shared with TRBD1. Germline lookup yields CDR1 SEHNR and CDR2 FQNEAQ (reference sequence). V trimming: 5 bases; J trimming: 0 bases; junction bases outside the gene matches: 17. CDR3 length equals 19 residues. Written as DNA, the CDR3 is TGTGCCAGCAGCCGACCCAGGGGGCAGGGACCAGACATGAACACTGAAGCTTTCTTT. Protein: CASSRPRGQGPDMNTEAFF.

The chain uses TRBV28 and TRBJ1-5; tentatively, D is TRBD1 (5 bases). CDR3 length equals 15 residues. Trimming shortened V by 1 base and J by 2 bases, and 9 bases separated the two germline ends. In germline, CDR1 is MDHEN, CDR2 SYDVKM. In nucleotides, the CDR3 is TGTGCCAGCAGTTTATTTTCAGGGCGCAATCAGCCCCAGCATTTT. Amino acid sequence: CASSLFSGRNQPQHF.

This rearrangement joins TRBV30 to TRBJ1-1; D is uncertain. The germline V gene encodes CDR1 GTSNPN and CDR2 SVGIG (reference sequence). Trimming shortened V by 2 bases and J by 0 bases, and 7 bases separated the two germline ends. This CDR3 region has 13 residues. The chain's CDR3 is CAWSRRVNTEAFF. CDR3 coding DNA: TGTGCCTGGAGTCGGAGAGTGAACACTGAAGCTTTCTTT.

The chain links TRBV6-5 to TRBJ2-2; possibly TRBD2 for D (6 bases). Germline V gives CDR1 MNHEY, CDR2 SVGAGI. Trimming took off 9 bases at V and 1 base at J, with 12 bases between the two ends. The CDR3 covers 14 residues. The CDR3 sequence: CASRRDRNTGELFF. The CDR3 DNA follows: TGTGCCAGTAGGAGGGACCGGAACACCGGGGAGCTGTTTTTT.

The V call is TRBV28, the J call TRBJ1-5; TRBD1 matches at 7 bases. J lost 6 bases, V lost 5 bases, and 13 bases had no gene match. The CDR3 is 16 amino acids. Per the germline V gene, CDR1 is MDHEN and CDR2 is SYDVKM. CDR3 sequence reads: CASSRDSGAAGQPQHF. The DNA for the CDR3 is TGTGCCAGCAGTCGGGACAGCGGAGCGGCGGGTCAGCCCCAGCATTTT. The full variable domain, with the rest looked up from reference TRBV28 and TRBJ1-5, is DVKVTQSSRYLVKRTGEKVFLECVQDMDHENMFWYRQDPGLGLRLIYFSYDVKMKEKGDIPEGYSVSREKKERFSLILESASTNQTSMYLCASSRDSGAAGQPQHFGDGTRLSIL.

CDR3 sequence: CASSPAGNSGNTIYF. The CDR3 region has the DNA TGTGCCAGCAGCCCAGCCGGGAACTCTGGAAACACCATATATTTT. The chain is built from TRBV28 and TRBJ1-3; D not certain. V was trimmed by 6 bases and J by 0 bases, leaving 12 bases between them. The germline V gene encodes CDR1 MDHEN and CDR2 SYDVKM. This CDR3 contains 15 residues.

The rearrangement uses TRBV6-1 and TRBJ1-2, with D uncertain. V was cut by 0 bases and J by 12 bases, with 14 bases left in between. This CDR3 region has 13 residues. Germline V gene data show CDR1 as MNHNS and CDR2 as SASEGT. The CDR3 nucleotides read TGTGCCAGCAGTGAAGCGCGAGGAGGATTCGACACCTTC. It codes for CASSEARGGFDTF.

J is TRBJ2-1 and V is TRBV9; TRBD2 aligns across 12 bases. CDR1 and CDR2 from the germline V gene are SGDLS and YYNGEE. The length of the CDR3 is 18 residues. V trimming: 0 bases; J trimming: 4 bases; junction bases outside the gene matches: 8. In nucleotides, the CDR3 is TGTGCCAGCAGCGTAGTCCCACTAGCGGGGGGCAGGTACAATGAGCAGTTCTTC. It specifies CASSVVPLAGGRYNEQFF.

The CDR3 DNA reads TGCGCCAGCGCCCCCGCTGGCGGACAACCACGATGGGAGCTGTTTTTT. Translated: CASAPAGGQPRWELFF. V usage is TRBV5-1 and J usage is TRBJ2-2; D perhaps matches TRBD1 (5 bases). The V gene lost 7 bases and the J gene lost 9 bases, with 25 bases spanning the gap. The CDR3 consists of 16 residues. CDR1 SGHRS and CDR2 YFSETQ come from the germline V gene.

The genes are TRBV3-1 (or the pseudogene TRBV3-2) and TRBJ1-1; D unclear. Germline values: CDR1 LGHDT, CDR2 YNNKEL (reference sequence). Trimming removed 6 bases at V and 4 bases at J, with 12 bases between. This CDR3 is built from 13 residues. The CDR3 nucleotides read TGTGCCAGCAGTCCGAGACATGCCACTGAAGCTTTCTTT. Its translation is CASSPRHATEAFF.

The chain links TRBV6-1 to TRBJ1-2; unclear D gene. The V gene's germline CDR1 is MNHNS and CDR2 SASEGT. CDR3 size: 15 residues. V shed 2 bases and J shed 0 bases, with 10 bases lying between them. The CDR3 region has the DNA TGTGCCAGCAGTGAACAGTACGGGGCTAACTATGGCTACACCTTC. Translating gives CASSEQYGANYGYTF.

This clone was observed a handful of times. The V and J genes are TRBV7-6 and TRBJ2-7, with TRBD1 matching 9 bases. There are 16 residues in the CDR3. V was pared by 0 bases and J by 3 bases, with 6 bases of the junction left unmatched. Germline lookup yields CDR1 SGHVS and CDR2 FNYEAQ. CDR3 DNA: TGTGCCAGCAGCTTAGCGCGGGACAGGGACCACTACGAGCAGTACTTC. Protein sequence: CASSLARDRDHYEQYF.

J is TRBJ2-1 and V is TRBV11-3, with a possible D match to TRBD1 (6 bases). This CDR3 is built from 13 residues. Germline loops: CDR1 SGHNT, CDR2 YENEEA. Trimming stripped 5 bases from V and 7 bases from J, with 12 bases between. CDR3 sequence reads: CASSRRDTNEQFF. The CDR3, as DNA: TGTGCCAGCAGCCGCCGGGACACAAATGAGCAGTTCTTC. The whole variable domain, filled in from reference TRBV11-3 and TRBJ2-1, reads EAGVVQSPRYKIIEKKQPVAFWCNPISGHNTLYWYLQNLGQGPELLIRYENEEAVDDSQLPKDRFSAERLKGVDSTLKIQPAELGDSAVYLCASSRRDTNEQFFGPGTRLTVL.

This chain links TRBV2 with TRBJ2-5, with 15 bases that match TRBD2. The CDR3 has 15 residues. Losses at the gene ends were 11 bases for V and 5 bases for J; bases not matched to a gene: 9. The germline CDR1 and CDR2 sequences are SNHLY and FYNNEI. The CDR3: CACPGTSGGRETQYF. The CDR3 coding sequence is TGTGCCTGCCCAGGGACTAGCGGGGGGAGGGAGACCCAGTACTTC.

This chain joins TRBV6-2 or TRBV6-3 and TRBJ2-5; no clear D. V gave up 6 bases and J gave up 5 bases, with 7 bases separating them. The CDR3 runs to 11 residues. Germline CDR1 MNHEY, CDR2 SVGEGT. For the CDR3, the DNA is TGTGCCAGCAGCACAGACGAGACCCAGTACTTC. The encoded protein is CASSTDETQYF.

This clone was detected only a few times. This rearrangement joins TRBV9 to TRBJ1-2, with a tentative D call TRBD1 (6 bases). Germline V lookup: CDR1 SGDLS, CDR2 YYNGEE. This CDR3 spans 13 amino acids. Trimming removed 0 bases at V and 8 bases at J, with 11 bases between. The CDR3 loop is CASSVAQGLGYTF. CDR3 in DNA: TGTGCCAGCAGCGTAGCCCAGGGGCTCGGCTACACCTTC.

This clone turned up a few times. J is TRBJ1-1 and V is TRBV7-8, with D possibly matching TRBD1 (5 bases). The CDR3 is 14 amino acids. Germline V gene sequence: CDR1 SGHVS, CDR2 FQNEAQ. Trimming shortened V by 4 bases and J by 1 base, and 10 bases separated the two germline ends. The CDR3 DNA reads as TGTGCCAGCAGCTCGGGGGAAGCGAACACTGAAGCTTTCTTT. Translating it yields CASSSGEANTEAFF.